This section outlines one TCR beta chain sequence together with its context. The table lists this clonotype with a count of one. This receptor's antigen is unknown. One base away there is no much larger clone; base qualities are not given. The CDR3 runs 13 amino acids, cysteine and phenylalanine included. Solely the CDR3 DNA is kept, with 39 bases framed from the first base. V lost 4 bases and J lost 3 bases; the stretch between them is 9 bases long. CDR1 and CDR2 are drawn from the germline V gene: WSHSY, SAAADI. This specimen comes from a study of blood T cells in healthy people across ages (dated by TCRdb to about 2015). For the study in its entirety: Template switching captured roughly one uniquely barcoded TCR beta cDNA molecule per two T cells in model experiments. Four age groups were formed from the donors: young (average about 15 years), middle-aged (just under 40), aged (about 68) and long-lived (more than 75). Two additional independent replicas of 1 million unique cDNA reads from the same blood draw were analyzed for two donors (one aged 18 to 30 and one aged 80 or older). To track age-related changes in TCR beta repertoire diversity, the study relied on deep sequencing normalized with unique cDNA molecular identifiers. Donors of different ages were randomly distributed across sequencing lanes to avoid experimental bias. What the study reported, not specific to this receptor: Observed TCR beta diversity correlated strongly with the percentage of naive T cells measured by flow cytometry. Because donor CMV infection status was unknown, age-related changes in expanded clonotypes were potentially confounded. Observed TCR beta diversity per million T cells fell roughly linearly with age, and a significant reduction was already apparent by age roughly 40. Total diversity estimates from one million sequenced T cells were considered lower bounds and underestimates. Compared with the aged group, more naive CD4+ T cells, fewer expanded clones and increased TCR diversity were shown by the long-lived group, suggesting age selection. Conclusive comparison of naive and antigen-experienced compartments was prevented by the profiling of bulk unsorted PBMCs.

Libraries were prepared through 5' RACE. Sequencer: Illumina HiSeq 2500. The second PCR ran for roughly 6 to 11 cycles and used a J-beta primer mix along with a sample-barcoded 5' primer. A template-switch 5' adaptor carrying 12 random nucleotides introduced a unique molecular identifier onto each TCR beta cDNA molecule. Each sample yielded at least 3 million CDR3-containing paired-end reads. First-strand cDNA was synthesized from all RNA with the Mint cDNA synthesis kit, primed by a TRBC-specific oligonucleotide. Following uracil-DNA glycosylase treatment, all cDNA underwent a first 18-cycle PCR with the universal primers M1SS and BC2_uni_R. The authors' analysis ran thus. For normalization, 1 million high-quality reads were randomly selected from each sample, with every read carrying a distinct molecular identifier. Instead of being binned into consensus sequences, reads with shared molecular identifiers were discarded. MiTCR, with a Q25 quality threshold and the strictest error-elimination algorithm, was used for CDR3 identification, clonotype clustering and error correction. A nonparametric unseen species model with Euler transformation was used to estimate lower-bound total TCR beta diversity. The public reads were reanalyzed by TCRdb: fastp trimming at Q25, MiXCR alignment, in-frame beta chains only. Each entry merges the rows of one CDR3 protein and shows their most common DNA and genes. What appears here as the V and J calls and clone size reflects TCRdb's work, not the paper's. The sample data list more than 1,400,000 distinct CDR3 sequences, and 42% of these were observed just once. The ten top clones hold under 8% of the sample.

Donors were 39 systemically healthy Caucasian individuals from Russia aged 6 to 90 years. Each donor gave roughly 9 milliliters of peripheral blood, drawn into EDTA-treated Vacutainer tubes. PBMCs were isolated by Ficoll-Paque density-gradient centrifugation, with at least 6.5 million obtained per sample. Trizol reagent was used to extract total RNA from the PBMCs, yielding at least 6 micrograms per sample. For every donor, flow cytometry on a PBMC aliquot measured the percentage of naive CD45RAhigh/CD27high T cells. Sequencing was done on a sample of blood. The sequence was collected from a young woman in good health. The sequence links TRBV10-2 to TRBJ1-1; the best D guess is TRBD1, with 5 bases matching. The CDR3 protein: CASSGGTYTEAFF. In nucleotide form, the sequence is TGCGCCAGCAGTGGCGGGACGTACACTGAAGCTTTCTTT.